This T cell receptor beta chain was observed in a study of OX40 agonist ivuxolimab in advanced cancers. TCRdb's table, derived via immunoSEQ multiplex PCR, lists solely in-frame clones and lacks some. The sample records around 97,000 clones, under 85% being singletons. Looked up from germline, CDR1 is SGHAT and CDR2 is FQNNGV. The CDR3 has 14 amino acids. This sequence originates from an adult with an advanced solid tumor such as melanoma, head and neck, liver or kidney cancer. The chain uses TRBV11-2 and TRBJ2-5; D is perhaps TRBD1 (5 bases). The J call could be wrong; TRBJ2-7 is a better fit for the DNA end. Sequencing was performed on CD4+ or CD8+ T cells sorted from blood, taken in a trial of the OX40 agonist ivuxolimab. The CDR3 bases are TGTGCCAGCAGCATCAGGGTTTCCTCCTACGAGCAGTACTTC. It encodes CASSIRVSSYEQYF.